This T cell receptor beta chain came from a study of shared clonotypes between healthy human individuals. Study-level information: In total, the donors were two women and a few men aged 18 to 49. Findings of the study overall: Generation probabilities of non-shared clonotypes were lower (relative to those shared by all four donors).

Comment on this clone: What it binds is not known.

In the original workflow: Filtering differed because ImmunoSEQ produced junction-only sequences that carried no quality scores. Clones were sequenced by immunoSEQ multiplex PCR, and TCRdb holds only the in-frame ones, with some missing. V, J and clone size are taken as reported in that table, and D and trimming were inferred from the DNA itself. The table lists 1.4 million or so clones, just under 99% of them singletons, with under 0.45% in the top ten. Specimen: naive CD4+ T cells sorted from blood. Indicated subset: CD45RA+ positively selected. This clonotype was obtained from a man aged 30 to 45 in good health.

CDR3 in DNA: TGTGCCAGCAGCCCTTCCATAGCGGATCTCTCCTACGAGCAGTACTTC. Translation gives CASSPSIADLSYEQYF. The V and J genes are TRBV7-2 and TRBJ2-7; D is possibly TRBD2 (6 bases). The germline V gene has CDR1 SGHTA and CDR2 FQGNSA. CDR3 length: 16 amino acids. Trimming left V 5 bases short and J 0 bases short, with 17 bases between.